This TCR beta chain was captured in a study of T cell responses to AZD1222 COVID-19 vaccine (dated by TCRdb to 2020 to 2022). At the level of the whole study: AZD1222 recipients whose second dose came at about 4 weeks and those whose second dose came at about 12 weeks were combined into one group, since spike-specific TCR depth and breadth did not differ between the two schedules. Trial participants were enrolled by age into subgroups of 18-55, 56-69 and 70-plus years, and around 150, 28 and 57 TCR-sequenced participants, respectively, were included in these subgroups. A total of under 250 trial participants underwent TCR sequencing, of whom about 210 had received two doses of AZD1222 and about 25 had received two doses of the MenACWY control vaccine.

The time point label of this sample denotes: baseline before first vaccination. Vaccinee samples were obtained from the UK trials COV001 and COV002, which included a single-blind randomized controlled phase 2/3 trial of AZD1222 (ChAdOx1 nCoV-19) in healthy adults. For TCRbeta chain sequencing, PBMC samples from trial participants were taken at day 0 and at day 28 after the second dose. Worth noting for this clone: This clone's antigen is unknown. Qualities for individual bases were not recorded, and no much larger clone is one base off.

The CDR3 covers 16 residues, taking in both the cysteine and the phenylalanine. Just CDR3 DNA is preserved here, 48 bases in frame from base 1. Via the germline V gene (reference sequence), CDR1 is LNHNV and CDR2 YYDKDF. V is clipped by 1 base and J by 4 bases, and the sequence between their germline boundaries is 14 bases long. Results and caveats for the whole study, not just this receptor: Reportedly, close to half of the unique spike-specific TCRs recognized epitopes lying outside the regions that are mutated in the B.1.351 and B.1.1.7 variants. After two AZD1222 doses, spike-specific TCR breadth and depth were significantly higher than at day 0 and than in MenACWY recipients. In the small 56-69-year group, the increase in depth fell short of significance, most likely because of low power. The vaccine-associated CD4 TCRs covered the entire spike protein, and the dominant responses fell in regions 160-218 and 743-854. No day 14 peak-response samples were available, so repertoires were characterized only after the peak T cell response. Most participants were white British and females outnumbered males, and the authors suggested that clonal diversity may have been underestimated. Only 5 to 7 AZD1222 recipients were SARS-CoV-2 seropositive at baseline, limiting conclusions about previously exposed vaccinees.

The CDR3 regions of human TCRbeta chains were subjected to immunosequencing. For the original study's pipeline: TCRs in the repertoires were matched against a reference library of SARS-CoV-2-specific TCRs that had been generated with the MIRA antigen-specificity platform. Breadth was defined as the fraction of unique TCRs that were SARS-CoV-2-associated, and depth was defined as the fraction of total T cells that were SARS-CoV-2-associated. Using the MIRA data, each spike-specific TCR was mapped to the spike region that the TCR reacts to and placed in a CD4 or CD8 class. Log10-transformed breadth and depth values were compared by one-way ANOVA with Sidak's multiple comparisons tests. In its TCRdb copy, this immuneACCESS table keeps in-frame sequences only and misses some clones. Where compared with another copy, unresolved V genes explain less than half of these, and the others have no known cause. The DNA was the basis for D and trimming; V, J and clone size are from that table. A total of about 140,000 clones appear in this sample, about 90% of them only once. The ten largest account for 2.5% to 3.5% of the sample.

The sequence links TRBV15 to TRBJ2-1; a weak D assignment points to TRBD2 (6 bases agree). The receptor comes from an adult in good health. The specimen was peripheral blood, collected on day 0 of AZD1222 vaccination. CDR3 reads: CATSRGGGWGYNEQFF. The DNA sequence is given as TGTGCCACCAGCAGAGGTGGAGGGTGGGGTTACAATGAGCAGTTCTTC.